The 2 T cell receptor beta chains below all came from one sample that was sequenced in a study of blood T cell repertoires in COVID-19. Data came from immunoSEQ multiplex PCR; TCRdb stores just in-frame clones and leaves some out. The table has 75,000 to 100,000 clones, 65% to 85% seen once. Input material: peripheral blood. Receptors originate from a man in his 60s with acute or convalescent COVID-19.

This chain uses TRBV24-1 with TRBJ2-5; the D gene is possibly TRBD1 (7 bases). The CDR3 contains 15 residues. Trimming stripped 3 bases from V and 6 bases from J, with 16 bases between. From germline, CDR1 is KGHDR and CDR2 SFDVKD. CDR3: CATSDRGTAGQTQYF. In DNA form, the CDR3 reads TGTGCCACCAGTGATCGGGGGACAGCAGGACAGACCCAGTACTTC.

The chain combines TRBV29-1 with TRBJ1-4, with a weak D call TRBD1 (6 bases). Trimming pared 7 bases from V and 8 bases from J, leaving 14 bases between. The CDR3 totals 12 residues. Germline V gene sequence: CDR1 SQVTM, CDR2 ANQGSEA. CDR3 protein: CSALRQEEKLFF. Written as DNA, the CDR3 is TGCAGCGCCCTTAGACAGGAGGAAAAACTGTTTTTT.